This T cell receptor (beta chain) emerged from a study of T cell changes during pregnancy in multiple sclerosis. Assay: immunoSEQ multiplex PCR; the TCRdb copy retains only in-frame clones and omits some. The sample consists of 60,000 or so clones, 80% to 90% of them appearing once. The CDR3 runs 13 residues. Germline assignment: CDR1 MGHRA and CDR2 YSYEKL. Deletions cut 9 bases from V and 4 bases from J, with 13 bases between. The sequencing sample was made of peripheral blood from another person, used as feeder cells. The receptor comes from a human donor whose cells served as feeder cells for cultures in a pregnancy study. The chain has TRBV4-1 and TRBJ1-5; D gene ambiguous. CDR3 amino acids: CASSRVLNQPQHF. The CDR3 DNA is TGCGCCAGTTCCCGGGTCTTAAATCAGCCCCAGCATTTT.